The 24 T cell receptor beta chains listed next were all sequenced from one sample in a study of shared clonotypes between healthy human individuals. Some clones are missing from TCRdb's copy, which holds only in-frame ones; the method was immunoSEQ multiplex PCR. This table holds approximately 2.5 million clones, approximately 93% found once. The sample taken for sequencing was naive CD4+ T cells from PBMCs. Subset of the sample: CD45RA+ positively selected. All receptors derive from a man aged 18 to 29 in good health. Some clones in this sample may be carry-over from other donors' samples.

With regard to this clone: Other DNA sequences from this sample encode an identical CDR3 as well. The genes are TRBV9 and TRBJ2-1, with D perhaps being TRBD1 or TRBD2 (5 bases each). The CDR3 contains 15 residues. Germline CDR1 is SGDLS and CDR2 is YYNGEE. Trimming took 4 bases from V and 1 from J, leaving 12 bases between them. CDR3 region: CASSPRGPSYNEQFF. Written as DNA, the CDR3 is TGTGCCAGCAGCCCCCGGGGACCATCCTACAATGAGCAGTTCTTC. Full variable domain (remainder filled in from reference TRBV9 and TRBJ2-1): DSGVTQTPKHLITATGQRVTLRCSPRSGDLSVYWYQQSLDQGLQFLIQYYNGEERAKGNILERFSAQQFPDLHSELNLSSLELGDSALYFCASSPRGPSYNEQFFGPGTRLTVL.

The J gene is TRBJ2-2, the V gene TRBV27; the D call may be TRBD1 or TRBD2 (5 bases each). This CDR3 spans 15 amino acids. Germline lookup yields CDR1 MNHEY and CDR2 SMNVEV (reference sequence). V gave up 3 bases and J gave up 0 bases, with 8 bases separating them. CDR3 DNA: TGTGCCAGCAGTTTTGGGACGTCGAACACCGGGGAGCTGTTTTTT. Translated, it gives CASSFGTSNTGELFF.

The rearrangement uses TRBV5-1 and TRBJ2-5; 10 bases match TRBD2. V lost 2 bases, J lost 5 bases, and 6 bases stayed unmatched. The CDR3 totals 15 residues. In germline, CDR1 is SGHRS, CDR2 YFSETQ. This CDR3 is CASSFFLAGEETQYF. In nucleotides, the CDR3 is TGCGCCAGCAGCTTCTTTCTAGCGGGAGAGGAGACCCAGTACTTC.

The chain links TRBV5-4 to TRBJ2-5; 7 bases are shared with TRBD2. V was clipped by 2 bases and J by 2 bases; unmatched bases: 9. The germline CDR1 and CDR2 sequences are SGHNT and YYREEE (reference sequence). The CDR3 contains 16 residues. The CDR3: CASSFLLREGQETQYF. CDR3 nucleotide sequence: TGTGCCAGCAGCTTTTTACTCAGGGAGGGGCAAGAGACCCAGTACTTC.

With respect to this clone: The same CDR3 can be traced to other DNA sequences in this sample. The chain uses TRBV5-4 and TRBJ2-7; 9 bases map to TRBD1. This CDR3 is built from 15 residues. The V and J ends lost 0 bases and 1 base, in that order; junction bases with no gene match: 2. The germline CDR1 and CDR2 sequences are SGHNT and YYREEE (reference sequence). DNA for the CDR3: TGTGCCAGCAGCTTGGTGGGGACAGGGTCCTACGAGCAGTACTTC. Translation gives CASSLVGTGSYEQYF.

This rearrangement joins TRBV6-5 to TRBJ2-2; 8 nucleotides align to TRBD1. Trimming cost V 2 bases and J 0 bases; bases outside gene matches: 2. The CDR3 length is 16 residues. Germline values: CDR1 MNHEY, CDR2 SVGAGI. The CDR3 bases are TGTGCCAGCAGTTACGGACAGGGTACGAACACCGGGGAGCTGTTTTTT. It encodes CASSYGQGTNTGELFF.

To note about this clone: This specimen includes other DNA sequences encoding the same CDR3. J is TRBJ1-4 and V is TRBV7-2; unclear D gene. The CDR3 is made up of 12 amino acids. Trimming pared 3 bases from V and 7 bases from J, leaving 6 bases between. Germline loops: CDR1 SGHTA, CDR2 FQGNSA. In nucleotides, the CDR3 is TGTGCCAGCAGCTTCCGTGGTGAAAAACTGTTTTTT. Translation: CASSFRGEKLFF.

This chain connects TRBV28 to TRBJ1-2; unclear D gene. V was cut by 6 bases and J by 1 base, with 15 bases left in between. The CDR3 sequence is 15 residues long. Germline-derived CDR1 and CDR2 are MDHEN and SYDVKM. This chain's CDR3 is CASSPFGGLNYGYTF. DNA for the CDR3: TGTGCCAGCAGCCCCTTTGGAGGCCTTAACTATGGCTACACCTTC.

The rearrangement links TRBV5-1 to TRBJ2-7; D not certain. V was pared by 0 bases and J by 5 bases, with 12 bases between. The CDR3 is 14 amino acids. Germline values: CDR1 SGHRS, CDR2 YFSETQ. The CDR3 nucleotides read TGCGCCAGCAGCTTGGTTGGGCAGTTGGACGAGCAGTACTTC. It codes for CASSLVGQLDEQYF.

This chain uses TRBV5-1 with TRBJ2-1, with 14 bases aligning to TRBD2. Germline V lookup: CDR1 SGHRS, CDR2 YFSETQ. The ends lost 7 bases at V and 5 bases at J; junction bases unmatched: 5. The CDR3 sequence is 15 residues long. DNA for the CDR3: TGCGCCAGCCTCTTGACTAGCGGGAGGGACAATGAGCAGTTCTTC. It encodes CASLLTSGRDNEQFF.

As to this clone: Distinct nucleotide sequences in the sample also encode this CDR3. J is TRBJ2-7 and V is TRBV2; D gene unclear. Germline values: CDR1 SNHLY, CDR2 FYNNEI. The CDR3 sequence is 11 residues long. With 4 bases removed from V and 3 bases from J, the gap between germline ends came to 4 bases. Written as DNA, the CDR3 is TGTGCCAGCAGTGTGCTCTACGAGCAGTACTTC. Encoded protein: CASSVLYEQYF.

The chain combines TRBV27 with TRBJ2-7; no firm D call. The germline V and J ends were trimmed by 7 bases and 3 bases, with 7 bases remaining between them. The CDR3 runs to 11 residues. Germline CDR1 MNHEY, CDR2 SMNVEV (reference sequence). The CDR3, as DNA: TGTGCCAGCACCCCGGACTACGAGCAGTACTTC. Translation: CASTPDYEQYF.

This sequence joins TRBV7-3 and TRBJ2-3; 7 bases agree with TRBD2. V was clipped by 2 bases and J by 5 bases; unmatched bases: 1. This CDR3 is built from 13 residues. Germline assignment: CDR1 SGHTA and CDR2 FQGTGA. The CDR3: CASSLEREDTQYF. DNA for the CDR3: TGTGCCAGCAGCTTAGAGCGGGAAGATACGCAGTATTTT.

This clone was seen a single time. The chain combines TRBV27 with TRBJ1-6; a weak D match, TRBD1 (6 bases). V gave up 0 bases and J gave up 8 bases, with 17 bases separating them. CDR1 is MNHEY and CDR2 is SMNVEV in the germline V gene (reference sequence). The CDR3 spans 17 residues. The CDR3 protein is CASSLSRQGFFYSPLHF. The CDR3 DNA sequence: TGTGCCAGCAGTTTATCTAGGCAGGGGTTTTTTTATTCACCCCTCCACTTT.

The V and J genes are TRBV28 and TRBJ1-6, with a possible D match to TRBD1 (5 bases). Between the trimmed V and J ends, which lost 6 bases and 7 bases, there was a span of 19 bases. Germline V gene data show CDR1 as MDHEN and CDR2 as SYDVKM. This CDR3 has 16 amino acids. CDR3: CASSVWDAPRNSPLHF. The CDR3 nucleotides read TGTGCCAGCAGCGTGTGGGACGCACCTAGGAATTCACCCCTCCACTTT.

CDR3 sequence: CASSLVGGKNIQYF. CDR3 sequence (DNA): TGTGCCAGCAGCTTAGTCGGGGGCAAAAACATTCAGTACTTC. V gene TRBV11-2 combines with J gene TRBJ2-4, with a weak D call TRBD2 (6 bases). Germline CDR1 is SGHAT and CDR2 is FQNNGV. V dropped 1 base and J dropped 3 bases, with 7 bases sitting between them. The CDR3 has 14 amino acids.

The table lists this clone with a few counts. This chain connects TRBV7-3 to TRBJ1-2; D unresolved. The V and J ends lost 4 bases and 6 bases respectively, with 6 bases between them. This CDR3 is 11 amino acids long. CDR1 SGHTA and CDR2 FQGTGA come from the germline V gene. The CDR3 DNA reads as TGTGCCAGCAGCTCCGGAAATGGCTACACCTTC. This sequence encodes CASSSGNGYTF.

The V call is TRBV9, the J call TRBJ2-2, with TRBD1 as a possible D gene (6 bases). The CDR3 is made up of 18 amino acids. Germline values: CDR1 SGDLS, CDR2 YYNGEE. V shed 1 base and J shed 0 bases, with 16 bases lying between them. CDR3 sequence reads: CASSVNRVGSSNTGELFF. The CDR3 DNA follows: TGTGCCAGCAGCGTAAACAGGGTAGGGTCTTCGAACACCGGGGAGCTGTTTTTT.

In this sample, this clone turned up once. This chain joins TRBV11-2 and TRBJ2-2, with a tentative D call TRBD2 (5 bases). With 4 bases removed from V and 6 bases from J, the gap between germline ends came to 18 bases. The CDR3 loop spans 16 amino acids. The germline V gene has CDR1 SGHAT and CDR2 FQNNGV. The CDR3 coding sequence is TGTGCCAGCAGCTCCACCATATTTGCGGGCGCCGGGGAGCTGTTTTTT. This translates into CASSSTIFAGAGELFF.

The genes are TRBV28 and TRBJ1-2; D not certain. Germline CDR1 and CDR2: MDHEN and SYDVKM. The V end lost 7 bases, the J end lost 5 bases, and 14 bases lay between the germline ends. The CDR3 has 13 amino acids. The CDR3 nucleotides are TGTGCCAGCACCGTCGGGCAGCAATATGGCTACACCTTC. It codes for CASTVGQQYGYTF.

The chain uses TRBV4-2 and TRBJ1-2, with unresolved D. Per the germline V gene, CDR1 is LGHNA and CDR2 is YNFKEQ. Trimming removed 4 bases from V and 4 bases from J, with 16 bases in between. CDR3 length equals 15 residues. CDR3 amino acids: CASSRTPVPSYGYTF. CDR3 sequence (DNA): TGTGCCAGCAGCCGTACCCCGGTCCCCTCCTATGGCTACACCTTC.

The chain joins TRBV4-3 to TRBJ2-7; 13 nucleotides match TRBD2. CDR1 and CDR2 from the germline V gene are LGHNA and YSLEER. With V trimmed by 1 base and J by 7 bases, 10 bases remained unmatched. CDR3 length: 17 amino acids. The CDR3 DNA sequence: TGCGCCAGCAGCCAAGGGACTAGCGGGAGTACAAGCAAGGAGCAGTACTTC. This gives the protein CASSQGTSGSTSKEQYF.

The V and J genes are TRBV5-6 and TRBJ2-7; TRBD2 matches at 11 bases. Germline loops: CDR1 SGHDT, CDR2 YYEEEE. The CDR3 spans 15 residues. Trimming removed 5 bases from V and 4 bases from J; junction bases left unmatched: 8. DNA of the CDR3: TGTGCCAGCAGGCCCGTGGGACTAGCGGTGTACGAGCAGTACTTC. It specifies CASRPVGLAVYEQYF.

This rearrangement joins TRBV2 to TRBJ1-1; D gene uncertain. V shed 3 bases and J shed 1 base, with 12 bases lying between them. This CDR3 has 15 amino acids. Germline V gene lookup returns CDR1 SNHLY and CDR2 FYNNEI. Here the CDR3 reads CASSDKAGRNTEAFF. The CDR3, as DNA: TGTGCCAGCAGTGATAAGGCAGGAAGGAACACTGAAGCTTTCTTT.